The source of this T cell receptor (beta chain) is a study of breast tumors, draining lymph nodes, adjacent tissues (dated by TCRdb to 2016 to 2017). For the study in its entirety: TCR beta repertoires were compared across tumor, adjacent nontumor tissue and axillary lymph nodes obtained from breast cancer patients. In human breast cancer, the study set out to assess how tumor, surrounding tissue and draining lymph node repertoires relate to one another and whether T cells might be exchanged between them.

TCRdb records Illumina HiSeq 2000 as the sequencer. Multiplex PCR amplification was used to generate the TCR beta chain libraries. High-throughput sequencing was used to analyze the amplified TCR beta chain products. In TCRdb, the public reads were trimmed at Q25 with fastp and aligned with MiXCR, with productive beta chains retained. Rows are combined by CDR3 protein, so each entry shows the most common genes and DNA. This sample has under 300,000 distinct CDR3 sequences in its table, and about 34% of those were observed once. Approximately 3.3% of the sample lies in the top ten. Lymph node samples were obtained from the axillary draining lymph nodes of breast cancer patients. This clonotype was counted at least ten times. The target of this receptor is not known. Per-nucleotide qualities are absent, and no much larger clonotype sits a single base away. Its CDR3 holds 15 amino acids, cysteine through phenylalanine. The only DNA kept is the CDR3, 45 bases in frame from the first base. Here V drops 4 bases and J drops 4 bases, and the junction holds 6 bases not matched to any gene.

Overall results and qualifications from the work: The data were judged consistent with most tumor T cells deriving from the lymph node and then expanding within tumor tissue. In luminal-like breast cancer, tumor and nontumor tissue repertoires resembled each other significantly more than in basal-like breast cancer. The conclusion that tumor T cells originate in lymph nodes was presented as consistent with a hypothesis rather than as directly demonstrated. Tumor T-cell repertoires showed less diversity than lymph node repertoires and more diversity than nontumor tissue repertoires, and tumor T-cell repertoires showed preferential V and J gene usage.

The source material was axillary lymph node tissue. This chain joins TRBV12-3 or TRBV12-4 to TRBJ2-7; 11 bases in the junction line up with TRBD2. The TCR comes from a female donor with breast cancer. Some clones in this sample may be carry-over from other donors' samples. The CDR3 is CASSWLAGGVYEQYF. The DNA reads as follows: TGTGCCAGCAGTTGGCTAGCGGGAGGTGTTTACGAGCAGTACTTC.